The 5 T cell receptor beta chains reported below all come from one sample, sequenced in a study of blood T cell repertoires in COVID-19. Assay: immunoSEQ multiplex PCR; the TCRdb copy retains only in-frame clones and omits some. The sample lists approximately 230,000 clones; 80% to 85% were seen once. The specimen was peripheral blood. Receptors were obtained from a man younger than 40 with active or convalescent COVID-19.

This chain links TRBV9 with TRBJ1-2, with TRBD1 matching 7 bases. After removal of 0 bases from V and 0 bases from J, the junction contained 2 bases not matched to a gene. This CDR3 region has 15 residues. Germline loops: CDR1 SGDLS, CDR2 YYNGEE. This CDR3 is CASSVGGQANYGYTF. CDR3 bases: TGTGCCAGCAGCGTAGGAGGACAGGCTAACTATGGCTACACCTTC. Full variable domain (missing parts from reference TRBV9 and TRBJ1-2): DSGVTQTPKHLITATGQRVTLRCSPRSGDLSVYWYQQSLDQGLQFLIQYYNGEERAKGNILERFSAQQFPDLHSELNLSSLELGDSALYFCASSVGGQANYGYTFGSGTRLTVV.

This chain uses TRBV5-5 with TRBJ1-1; no definite D call. Germline-derived CDR1 and CDR2 are SGHKS and YYEKEE (reference sequence). Trimming shortened V by 4 bases and J by 1 base, and 17 bases separated the two germline ends. This CDR3 contains 16 residues. The DNA of the CDR3 is TGTGCCAGCAGCCCCCGCGGAGGTTATGGGAACACTGAAGCTTTCTTT. The encoded protein is CASSPRGGYGNTEAFF.

The chain employs TRBV9 and TRBJ1-1; D might be TRBD1 (5 bases). The V and J ends lost 0 bases and 7 bases respectively, with 16 bases between them. Germline CDR1 is SGDLS and CDR2 is YYNGEE. The CDR3 runs 15 residues. The CDR3 loop is CASSVVSGGRIEAFF. CDR3 DNA: TGTGCCAGCAGCGTAGTTTCGGGGGGTCGCATTGAAGCTTTCTTT.

The rearrangement joins TRBV5-4 to TRBJ2-7; D not certain. Germline assignment: CDR1 SGHNT and CDR2 YYREEE (reference sequence). Between the trimmed V and J ends, which lost 0 bases and 0 bases, there was a span of 7 bases. CDR3 length: 14 residues. The CDR3 sequence is CASSLGATSYEQYF. The CDR3 nucleotides read TGTGCCAGCAGCTTGGGGGCCACCTCCTACGAGCAGTACTTC.

The V call is TRBV5-6, the J call TRBJ2-1; TRBD2 agrees at 13 bases. With V trimmed by 2 bases and J by 4 bases, 3 bases remained unmatched. Germline values: CDR1 SGHDT, CDR2 YYEEEE. The CDR3 spans 16 residues. The CDR3 DNA reads as TGTGCCAGCAGCTTCTCGGGACTAGCGGGATACAATGAGCAGTTCTTC. Translation: CASSFSGLAGYNEQFF.